These 27 T cell receptor beta chains came from one sample sequenced in a study of cytomegalovirus exposure and HLA in healthy donors. The assay was immunoSEQ multiplex PCR, and TCRdb's table has in-frame clones only and misses some. The sample includes about 170,000 clones, around 88% of them seen just once. Sample: PBMCs. The receptor set was obtained from a woman aged 18-29 years in good health and CMV-seronegative.

The chain combines TRBV18 with TRBJ2-1; TRBD1 might be the D (5 bases). With 0 bases removed from V and 5 bases from J, the gap between germline ends came to 5 bases. The CDR3 is 13 residues long. CDR1 is KGHSH and CDR2 is LQKENI in the germline V gene. This chain's CDR3 is CASSPPGDNEQFF. CDR3 bases: TGTGCCAGCTCACCACCAGGGGACAATGAGCAGTTCTTC.

The rearrangement joins TRBV5-1 to TRBJ2-7, with D tentatively TRBD1 (5 bases). The germline gives CDR1 SGHRS, CDR2 YFSETQ. Trimming removed 1 base from V and 3 bases from J, with 8 bases in between. The CDR3 runs to 13 residues. The CDR3 reads CASSLPGLYEQYF. CDR3 coding DNA: TGCGCCAGCAGCTTGCCAGGGCTCTACGAGCAGTACTTC.

The rearrangement links TRBV7-7 to TRBJ2-6; D gene uncertain. The CDR3 consists of 16 residues. Germline V lookup: CDR1 SSHAT, CDR2 FNYEAQ (reference sequence). V dropped 5 bases and J dropped 5 bases, with 16 bases sitting between them. Here the CDR3 reads CASSTVPQSRANVLTF. The CDR3 region has the DNA TGTGCCAGCAGCACAGTGCCACAAAGTCGGGCCAACGTCCTGACTTTC.

The V call is TRBV6-1, the J call TRBJ2-7; D gene ambiguous. V lost 5 bases to trimming and J lost 0 bases, with 14 bases between them. The CDR3 has 15 residues. The V gene's germline CDR1 is MNHNS and CDR2 SASEGT. CDR3 in DNA: TGTGCCAGCAGTACATTGGGCTTAAGCTCCTACGAGCAGTACTTC. Translating gives CASSTLGLSSYEQYF.

This clone was seen more than once but under ten times. The gene calls are TRBV27 and TRBJ1-1; D is ambiguous. The length of the CDR3 is 14 residues. Trimming shortened V by 6 bases and J by 6 bases, and 17 bases separated the two germline ends. Germline-derived CDR1 and CDR2 are MNHEY and SMNVEV (reference sequence). In nucleotides, the CDR3 is TGTGCCAGCAGCCCCCCCCAGGCCATCGCTGAAGCTTTCTTT. It encodes CASSPPQAIAEAFF.

The V call is TRBV6-8, the J call TRBJ2-7; the match to TRBD2 covers 7 bases. Losses at the gene ends were 6 bases for V and 3 bases for J; bases not matched to a gene: 11. The length of the CDR3 is 15 residues. CDR1 and CDR2 (germline): MNHGY, SAAAGT. CDR3 residues: CASSQPLAGRYEQYF. CDR3 DNA: TGTGCCAGCAGCCAACCTTTAGCGGGCCGCTACGAGCAGTACTTC.

The rearrangement joins TRBV19 to TRBJ1-1, with D perhaps TRBD1 (5 bases). CDR1 LNHDA and CDR2 SQIVND come from the germline V gene (reference sequence). The CDR3 is 15 residues long. Trimming removed 3 bases from V and 5 bases from J, with 16 bases in between. CDR3 nucleotide sequence: TGTGCCAGTAGTATGGGACGGATAGGAGGGACTGAAGCTTTCTTT. This sequence encodes CASSMGRIGGTEAFF.

V and J are TRBV5-1 and TRBJ2-1, with TRBD1 matching 10 bases. V trimming: 1 base; J trimming: 7 bases; junction bases outside the gene matches: 11. The CDR3 spans 17 residues. Germline assignment: CDR1 SGHRS and CDR2 YFSETQ. The CDR3 region is CASSLLLRQGARNEQFF. The CDR3 DNA follows: TGCGCCAGCAGCTTGTTATTGCGACAGGGGGCGCGAAATGAGCAGTTCTTC.

The chain uses TRBV5-4 and TRBJ1-3; D unresolved. The CDR3 contains 15 residues. The germline V and J ends were trimmed by 0 bases and 0 bases, with 7 bases remaining between them. The germline V gene has CDR1 SGHNT and CDR2 YYREEE (reference sequence). The CDR3 bases are TGTGCCAGCAGCTTGGTTGGGAGCTCTGGAAACACCATATATTTT. Amino acid sequence: CASSLVGSSGNTIYF.

The chain joins TRBV7-9 to TRBJ2-5, with D possibly TRBD2 on 6 matching bases. V was cut by 5 bases and J by 2 bases, with 15 bases left in between. The germline CDR1 and CDR2 sequences are SEHNR and FQNEAQ (reference sequence). CDR3 length: 15 amino acids. The CDR3 coding sequence is TGTGCCAGCAGCCCTAGTACTAGCCTTCAAGAGACCCAGTACTTC. This codes for CASSPSTSLQETQYF. The full variable domain, in which reference TRBV7-9 and TRBJ2-5 provide the parts outside the CDR3, is DTGVSQNPRHKITKRGQNVTFRCDPISEHNRLYWYRQTLGQGPEFLTYFQNEAQLEKSRLLSDRFSAERPKGSFSTLEIQRTEQGDSAMYLCASSPSTSLQETQYFGPGTRLLVL.

The chain combines TRBV18 with TRBJ1-1, with TRBD1 matching over 7 bases. From germline, CDR1 is KGHSH and CDR2 LQKENI. The V gene end was trimmed by 6 bases and the J gene end by 5 bases; junction bases not matched to a gene: 12. CDR3 length: 15 residues. CDR3 loop: CASSQRTGERTEAFF. CDR3 nucleotides: TGTGCCAGCTCGCAACGCACAGGGGAGAGGACTGAAGCTTTCTTT. Based on the CDR3 plus reference TRBV18 and TRBJ1-1, the full variable domain is NAGVMQNPRHLVRRRGQEARLRCSPMKGHSHVYWYRQLPEEGLKFMVYLQKENIIDESGMPKERFSAEFPKEGPSILRIQQVVRGDSAAYFCASSQRTGERTEAFFGQGTRLTVV.

This clone occurred once. The CDR3, as DNA: TGTGCCAGCAGCTTAGGGCGTAAGGATACGCAGTATTTT. Protein product: CASSLGRKDTQYF. The chain is built from TRBV13 and TRBJ2-3; D unclear. The CDR3 is made up of 13 amino acids. V lost 0 bases and J 6 bases, leaving 7 bases between the germline ends. Germline V CDR1 and CDR2: PRHDT, FYEKMQ (reference sequence).

The genes are TRBV9 and TRBJ1-1; 8 bases agree with TRBD1. This CDR3 is built from 17 residues. The germline V gene has CDR1 SGDLS and CDR2 YYNGEE. The V gene end was trimmed by 0 bases and the J gene end by 1 base; junction bases not matched to a gene: 8. The CDR3 nucleotides read TGTGCCAGCAGCGTAGCCGCGGCCGGGACAGGGAACACTGAAGCTTTCTTT. This encodes CASSVAAAGTGNTEAFF.

In its sample, this clone was seen once. This chain connects TRBV27 to TRBJ1-2; no clear D. Germline-derived CDR1 and CDR2 are MNHEY and SMNVEV (reference sequence). The ends were cut back, 5 bases at V and 4 bases at J, with 14 bases in the middle. The CDR3 is made up of 14 amino acids. CDR3: CASSRARSTYGYTF. The CDR3 bases are TGTGCCAGCAGTAGAGCACGGTCCACCTATGGCTACACCTTC.

V gene TRBV7-6 combines with J gene TRBJ2-5; D is undetermined. The CDR3 sequence is 12 residues long. Trimming shortened V by 5 bases and J by 9 bases, and 13 bases separated the two germline ends. Germline CDR1 and CDR2: SGHVS and FNYEAQ. Here the CDR3 reads CASSNQRQAQYF. Here the CDR3 DNA reads TGTGCCAGCAGCAACCAGAGACAAGCCCAGTACTTC.

This chain links TRBV4-1 with TRBJ1-2; D not resolved. Trimming pared 0 bases from V and 12 bases from J, leaving 17 bases between. Germline V gene lookup returns CDR1 MGHRA and CDR2 YSYEKL. The CDR3 spans 14 residues. CDR3 in amino acids: CASSQESQPPENTF. The CDR3 DNA reads as TGCGCCAGCAGCCAAGAATCCCAACCCCCCGAGAACACCTTC.

CDR3 protein: CASSLEYPGLSTDTQYF. The CDR3, as DNA: TGTGCCAGCAGTTTGGAATACCCGGGGTTAAGCACAGATACGCAGTATTTT. V and J are TRBV27 and TRBJ2-3; TRBD2 might be the D (5 bases). The V and J ends lost 3 bases and 0 bases respectively, with 16 bases between them. CDR3 length: 17 amino acids. Per germline, CDR1 MNHEY and CDR2 SMNVEV (reference sequence).

This chain connects TRBV28 to TRBJ1-5; D perhaps matches TRBD1 (5 bases). This CDR3 has 17 amino acids. CDR1 MDHEN and CDR2 SYDVKM come from the germline V gene. The V end was cut by 7 bases, the J end by 2 bases, with 21 bases between. DNA of the CDR3: TGTGCCAGCAACCCCCAGGGAACGGTTTCGGGCAATCAGCCCCAGCATTTT. Translation gives CASNPQGTVSGNQPQHF.

The chain uses TRBV4-1 and TRBJ2-3; 13 bases fit TRBD2. The CDR3 has 17 residues. V gave up 2 bases and J gave up 6 bases; unmatched junction bases: 8. Germline V gives CDR1 MGHRA, CDR2 YSYEKL. CDR3: CASSQQLAGGRGDTQYF. The CDR3 DNA reads TGCGCCAGCAGCCAACAACTAGCGGGGGGGCGTGGGGATACGCAGTATTTT.

The chain recombines TRBV5-6 with TRBJ1-2; D might be TRBD1 (5 bases). Per germline, CDR1 SGHDT and CDR2 YYEEEE. Trimming removed 0 bases from V and 5 bases from J, with 5 bases in between. The CDR3 sequence is 12 residues long. The CDR3 sequence is CASSLAGYGYTF. The DNA of the CDR3 is TGTGCCAGCAGCTTGGCAGGGTATGGCTACACCTTC.

This clone was seen more than once but under ten times. The chain uses TRBV6-1 and TRBJ1-2; D is unclear. CDR1 and CDR2 (germline): MNHNS, SASEGT. The V gene lost 4 bases and the J gene lost 3 bases, with 9 bases spanning the gap. The CDR3 length is 13 residues. Written as DNA, the CDR3 is TGTGCCAGCAGTGGGGCCGGGGACTATGGCTACACCTTC. Its translation is CASSGAGDYGYTF.

The J gene is TRBJ2-2, the V gene TRBV27; a possible D gene is TRBD2 (5 bases). The length of the CDR3 is 13 residues. Germline values: CDR1 MNHEY, CDR2 SMNVEV (reference sequence). Trimming removed 2 bases from V and 6 bases from J, with 7 bases in between. CDR3 amino acids: CASSLRGAGELFF. CDR3 coding DNA: TGTGCCAGCAGTTTACGGGGAGCCGGGGAGCTGTTTTTT.

This clone was detected a few times. The chain is built from TRBV27 and TRBJ2-7; tentative D call: TRBD2 (5 bases). Trimming cost V 2 bases and J 1 base, with 12 bases left between them. Germline V lookup: CDR1 MNHEY, CDR2 SMNVEV (reference sequence). The CDR3 loop spans 15 amino acids. The CDR3 protein is CASSLPPDYSYEQYF. The CDR3 region has the DNA TGTGCCAGCAGTTTACCCCCAGACTATTCCTACGAGCAGTACTTC.

This rearrangement joins TRBV5-6 to TRBJ1-1; TRBD1 might be the D (6 bases). The CDR3 spans 14 residues. The germline V gene has CDR1 SGHDT and CDR2 YYEEEE. V lost 0 bases and J 5 bases, leaving 11 bases between the germline ends. CDR3 in amino acids: CASSLETGWTEAFF. The CDR3 nucleotides read TGTGCCAGCAGCTTGGAAACAGGGTGGACTGAAGCTTTCTTT.

This clone came up a few times. The chain couples TRBV30 to TRBJ1-6, with D perhaps matching TRBD1 (5 bases). Germline CDR1 is GTSNPN and CDR2 is SVGIG (reference sequence). The CDR3 consists of 15 residues. V dropped 2 bases and J dropped 12 bases, with 20 bases sitting between them. The CDR3 is CAWSLTGSPGEPLHF. Here the CDR3 DNA reads TGTGCCTGGAGTCTAACGGGCTCCCCGGGGGAACCCCTCCACTTT.

This clone was observed a single time. This chain connects TRBV6-1 to TRBJ1-4, with D possibly being TRBD1 (6 bases). V was trimmed by 7 bases and J by 8 bases, leaving 20 bases between them. The CDR3 runs 15 residues. Germline CDR1 reads MNHNS; CDR2 reads SASEGT. In DNA form, the CDR3 reads TGTGCCAGCAACTCAGGAACAGGGTCATTCGAAAAACTGTTTTTT. Encoded protein: CASNSGTGSFEKLFF.

The rearrangement joins TRBV6-6 to TRBJ1-5; tentatively, D is TRBD1 (6 bases). The germline gives CDR1 MNHNY, CDR2 SVGAGI (reference sequence). The CDR3 has 14 residues. Trimming took 0 bases from V and 7 from J, leaving 10 bases between them. This CDR3 reads CASSYSQGYQPQHF. The DNA of the CDR3 is TGTGCCAGCAGTTACTCGCAGGGGTACCAGCCCCAGCATTTT.